These 23 T cell receptor beta chains were all obtained from the same sample, sequenced in a study of patients and donors after allogeneic stem cell transplantation. TCRdb re-derived calls from the RT-PCR reads in MiXCR, one entry per CDR3 protein. The sample records about 150,000 distinct CDR3 sequences, 24% being singletons. The specimen was blood, either unsorted or a sorted T cell fraction (not recorded which). The receptors derive from a human donor who was either an allogeneic HSCT recipient or a stem cell or donor lymphocyte infusion donor (not recorded which). It is not recorded whose cells these are; they may come from a transplant donor.

This CDR3 is CATSDRQGRNGYTF. As DNA, the CDR3 is TGTGCCACCAGTGATAGACAGGGTAGGAATGGCTACACCTTC. This chain connects TRBV24-1 to TRBJ1-2, with 7 bases matching TRBD1. The CDR3 consists of 14 residues. Germline CDR1 reads KGHDR; CDR2 reads SFDVKD. V was clipped by 3 bases and J by 6 bases; unmatched bases: 6.

A few counts support this clonotype. The V and J genes are TRBV10-3 and TRBJ1-2; TRBD1 aligns across 9 bases. The trim removed 8 bases at V and 8 bases at J, leaving 12 bases unmatched. The CDR3 runs to 14 residues. The germline gives CDR1 ENHRY, CDR2 SYGVKD. The chain's CDR3 is CAIGWAGTGHGYTF. The CDR3, as DNA: TGTGCCATCGGGTGGGCCGGGACAGGGCACGGCTACACCTTC.

This clonotype was observed a few times. The V and J genes are TRBV7-6 and TRBJ1-6; TRBD1 matches at 10 bases. CDR3 length: 12 amino acids. Germline-derived CDR1 and CDR2 are SGHVS and FNYEAQ. V lost 5 bases and J lost 14; bases outside the gene matches: 3. CDR3 region: CASSRTGGSLHF. CDR3 nucleotide sequence: TGTGCCAGCAGCCGGACAGGGGGATCCCTCCACTTT.

This clonotype was counted a few times. This chain uses TRBV4-2 with TRBJ1-3; no firm D call. V lost 0 bases and J lost 3, with 15 bases in between. The CDR3 has 17 residues. Germline assignment: CDR1 LGHNA and CDR2 YNFKEQ. The CDR3 DNA sequence: TGTGCCAGCAGCCAAGAATTGGGGTTTGGGAATGGAAACACCATATATTTT. Translated: CASSQELGFGNGNTIYF.

The gene calls are TRBV6-5 and TRBJ1-6; 7 bases fit TRBD1. Trimming at V came to 2 bases and at J to 5 bases, leaving 15 bases not matched to a gene. This CDR3 comprises 19 residues. Germline CDR1 is MNHEY and CDR2 is SVGAGI. CDR3 residues: CASSYHAPRYRGDNSPLHF. The CDR3 DNA is TGTGCCAGCAGTTACCATGCCCCGAGGTACAGGGGAGATAATTCACCCCTCCACTTT.

This sequence joins TRBV24-1 and TRBJ1-1; tentative D call: TRBD1 (5 bases). This CDR3 comprises 17 residues. Germline assignment: CDR1 KGHDR and CDR2 SFDVKD. The V and J ends lost 0 bases and 1 base respectively, with 14 bases between them. This chain's CDR3 is CATSDLVPTGTNTEAFF. The CDR3 nucleotides read TGTGCCACCAGTGATTTGGTTCCTACAGGAACGAACACTGAAGCTTTCTTT.

This clonotype appeared a few times. CDR3 residues: CAWSCASGSHEQFF. CDR3 coding DNA: TGTGCCTGGAGTTGTGCTAGCGGGAGCCATGAGCAGTTCTTC. This chain links TRBV30 with TRBJ2-1; TRBD2 aligns across 10 bases. V lost 2 bases to trimming and J lost 8 bases; unmatched junction nucleotides: 6. The CDR3 totals 14 residues. Germline V lookup: CDR1 GTSNPN, CDR2 SVGIG (reference sequence).

The gene calls are TRBV6-1 and TRBJ2-3; perhaps TRBD1 as D (5 bases). CDR3 length: 14 residues. The V end lost 5 bases, the J end lost 4 bases, and 13 bases lay between the germline ends. Germline CDR1 is MNHNS and CDR2 is SASEGT. This chain's CDR3 is CASSSPPQADTQYF. DNA for the CDR3: TGTGCCAGCAGTAGCCCGCCACAGGCAGATACGCAGTATTTT.

The chain has TRBV30 and TRBJ1-1; D unresolved. V dropped 0 bases and J dropped 1 base, with 9 bases sitting between them. Germline CDR1 reads GTSNPN; CDR2 reads SVGIG (reference sequence). The CDR3 contains 14 residues. Here the CDR3 DNA reads TGTGCCTGGAGTGTAAAATGGGGGAACACTGAAGCTTTCTTT. Its translation: CAWSVKWGNTEAFF.

This clonotype has a handful of counts. The chain is built from TRBV20-1 and TRBJ2-5, with 7 positions matching TRBD1. V shed 6 bases, J shed 4 bases, and the junction held 8 bases outside the gene matches. CDR1 DFQATT and CDR2 SNEGSKA come from the germline V gene (reference sequence). The CDR3 covers 13 residues. The CDR3 sequence: CSAPDRTRETQYF. The CDR3 nucleotides are TGCAGTGCCCCGGACAGGACTCGAGAGACCCAGTACTTC.

The chain couples TRBV14 to TRBJ2-1; 8 bases align to TRBD2. The length of the CDR3 is 18 residues. CDR1 is SGHDN and CDR2 is FVKESK in the germline V gene. The V segment lost 7 bases and the J segment 5 bases; nucleotides outside the gene matches: 19. CDR3 bases: TGTGCCAGCAAAGGCCCGGGGGGAGCGGGAGAAAAGGACAATGAGCAGTTCTTC. Its protein is CASKGPGGAGEKDNEQFF. The entire variable domain, with the rest obtained from reference TRBV14 and TRBJ2-1, is as follows: EAGVTQFPSHSVIEKGQTVTLRCDPISGHDNLYWYRRVMGKEIKFLLHFVKESKQDESGMPNNRFLAERTGGTYSTLKVQPAELEDSGVYFCASKGPGGAGEKDNEQFFGPGTRLTVL.

In this sample, this clonotype turned up a few times. The rearrangement joins TRBV20-1 to TRBJ1-3; D remains unclear. V lost 3 bases to trimming and J lost 6 bases, with 6 bases between them. Germline V gives CDR1 DFQATT, CDR2 SNEGSKA (reference sequence). The CDR3 totals 11 residues. The CDR3 nucleotides read TGCAGTGCTAGTTTCCTAAACACCATATATTTT. The encoded protein is CSASFLNTIYF.

The genes are TRBV4-1 and TRBJ2-7; the D is unclear. The CDR3 is 13 residues long. V lost 0 bases and J 3 bases, leaving 6 bases between the germline ends. Germline V CDR1 and CDR2: MGHRA, YSYEKL. CDR3 region: CASSQEEGYEQYF. In DNA form, the CDR3 reads TGCGCCAGCAGCCAAGAGGAAGGCTACGAGCAGTACTTC.

This clonotype was counted at least ten times. The chain uses TRBV12-3 or TRBV12-4 and TRBJ1-5; D is unclear. This CDR3 is built from 14 residues. V was cut by 3 bases and J by 2 bases, with 8 bases left in between. For the CDR3, the DNA is TGTGCCAGCAGTTTTTCGACGGGCAATCAGCCCCAGCATTTT. Encoded protein: CASSFSTGNQPQHF.

This clonotype was recorded at least ten times. The gene calls are TRBV4-1 and TRBJ1-5; D unclear. From germline, CDR1 is MGHRA and CDR2 YSYEKL. Trimming removed 1 base at V and 5 bases at J, with 12 bases between. The CDR3 has 15 residues. The CDR3 protein is CASSQVGSLYQPQHF. The CDR3 region has the DNA TGCGCCAGCAGCCAAGTAGGCAGCCTCTATCAGCCCCAGCATTTT.

The chain has TRBV12-3 or TRBV12-4 and TRBJ2-3; TRBD2 agrees at 8 bases. This CDR3 comprises 16 residues. After removal of 2 bases from V and 2 bases from J, the junction contained 6 bases not matched to a gene. In nucleotides, the CDR3 is TGTGCCAGCAGTTTAATAGCGGGGATCCACACAGATACGCAGTATTTT. This sequence encodes CASSLIAGIHTDTQYF.

This clonotype was counted ten times or more. This chain joins TRBV20-1 and TRBJ1-5; D call uncertain. The V gene's germline CDR1 is DFQATT and CDR2 SNEGSKA (reference sequence). CDR3 size: 12 residues. V dropped 4 bases and J dropped 1 base, with 5 bases sitting between them. The CDR3 sequence is CSATQSNQPQHF. CDR3 coding DNA: TGCAGTGCTACGCAGAGCAATCAGCCCCAGCATTTT.

V and J are TRBV20-1 and TRBJ2-7; the match to TRBD1 covers 7 bases. The V and J ends lost 0 bases and 2 bases, in that order; junction bases with no gene match: 4. Germline lookup yields CDR1 DFQATT and CDR2 SNEGSKA (reference sequence). CDR3 length: 14 residues. The DNA for the CDR3 is TGCAGTGCTAGAGAAGCCGGGACAGCCTACGAGCAGTACTTC. This sequence encodes CSAREAGTAYEQYF.

The chain carries TRBV12-3 or TRBV12-4 and TRBJ1-3; 8 nucleotides line up with TRBD1. The CDR3 spans 14 residues. V dropped 6 bases and J dropped 3; count of bases not matched to a gene: 4. CDR3 in amino acids: CASRRQGSGNTIYF. The CDR3 DNA reads as TGTGCCAGCAGAAGACAGGGGAGTGGAAACACCATATATTTT.

This clonotype was detected only a few times. The chain has TRBV6-6 and TRBJ2-4, with 12 bases that match TRBD2. The CDR3 spans 14 residues. V shed 6 bases, J shed 7 bases, and the junction held 4 bases outside the gene matches. Germline CDR1 is MNHNY and CDR2 is SVGAGI (reference sequence). The CDR3 nucleotides read TGTGCCAGCAGAGCCGGGACTAGCGGGAACATTCAGTACTTC. Its protein product is CASRAGTSGNIQYF.

J is TRBJ1-2 and V is TRBV5-5; possible D gene TRBD1, 5 bases. Germline assignment: CDR1 SGHKS and CDR2 YYEKEE (reference sequence). The CDR3 spans 13 residues. The V end was cut by 3 bases, the J end by 3 bases, with 9 bases between. CDR3 region: CASSSDTYYGYTF. CDR3 nucleotide sequence: TGTGCCAGCAGCTCGGACACTTACTATGGCTACACCTTC.

This clonotype was counted between two and nine times. The chain is built from TRBV5-1 and TRBJ1-2; D possibly corresponds to TRBD1 (5 bases). CDR1 and CDR2 from the germline V gene are SGHRS and YFSETQ. The CDR3 consists of 13 residues. V was pared by 1 base and J by 7 bases, with 11 bases between. CDR3: CASSLRGYSGYTF. The DNA of the CDR3 is TGCGCCAGCAGCTTGAGGGGTTATTCTGGCTACACCTTC. Full variable domain (rest looked up from reference TRBV5-1 and TRBJ1-2): KAGVTQTPRYLIKTRGQQVTLSCSPISGHRSVSWYQQTPGQGLQFLFEYFSETQRNKGNFPGRFSGRQFSNSRSEMNVSTLELGDSALYLCASSLRGYSGYTFGSGTRLTVV.

This clonotype was observed many times. The chain combines TRBV11-3 with TRBJ1-1; 7 bases align to TRBD1. The CDR3 spans 14 residues. Per germline, CDR1 SGHNT and CDR2 YENEEA. Trimming removed 5 bases from V and 1 base from J; junction bases left unmatched: 4. The CDR3 DNA follows: TGTGCCAGCAGCGGCCGGACAGGGAACACTGAAGCTTTCTTT. As protein: CASSGRTGNTEAFF.